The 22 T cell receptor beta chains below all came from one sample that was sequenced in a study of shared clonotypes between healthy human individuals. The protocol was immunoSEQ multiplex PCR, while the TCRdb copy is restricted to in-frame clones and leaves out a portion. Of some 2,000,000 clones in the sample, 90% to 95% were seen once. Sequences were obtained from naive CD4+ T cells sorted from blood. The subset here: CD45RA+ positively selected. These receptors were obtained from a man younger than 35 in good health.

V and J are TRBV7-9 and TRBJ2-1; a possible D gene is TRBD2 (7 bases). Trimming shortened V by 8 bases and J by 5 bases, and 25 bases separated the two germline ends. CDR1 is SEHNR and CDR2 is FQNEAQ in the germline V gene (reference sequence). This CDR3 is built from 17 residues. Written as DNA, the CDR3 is TGTGCCAGCCCCGCACAGGGAGGGACACCGTACGACAATGAGCAGTTCTTC. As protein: CASPAQGGTPYDNEQFF.

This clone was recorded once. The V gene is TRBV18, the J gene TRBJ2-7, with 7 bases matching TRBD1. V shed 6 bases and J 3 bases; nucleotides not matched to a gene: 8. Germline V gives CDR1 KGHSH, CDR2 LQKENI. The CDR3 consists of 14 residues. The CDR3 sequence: CASSVGQAFYEQYF. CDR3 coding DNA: TGTGCCAGCTCCGTAGGACAGGCATTCTACGAGCAGTACTTC.

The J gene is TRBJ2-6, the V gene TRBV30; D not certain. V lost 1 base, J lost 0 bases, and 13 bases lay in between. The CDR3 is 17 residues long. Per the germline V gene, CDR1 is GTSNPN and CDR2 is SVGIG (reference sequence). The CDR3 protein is CAWSGAGRPSGANVLTF. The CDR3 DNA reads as TGTGCCTGGAGTGGGGCAGGACGACCCTCTGGGGCCAACGTCCTGACTTTC. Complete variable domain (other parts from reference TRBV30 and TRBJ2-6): SQTIHQWPATLVQPVGSPLSLECTVEGTSNPNLYWYRQAAGRGLQLLFYSVGIGQISSEVPQNLSASRPQDRQFILSSKKLLLSDSGFYLCAWSGAGRPSGANVLTFGAGSRLTVL.

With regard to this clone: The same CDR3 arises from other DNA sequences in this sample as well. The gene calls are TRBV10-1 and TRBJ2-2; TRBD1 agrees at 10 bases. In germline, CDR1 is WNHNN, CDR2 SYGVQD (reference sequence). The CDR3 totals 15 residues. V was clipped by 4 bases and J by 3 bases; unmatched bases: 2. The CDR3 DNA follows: TGCGCCAGCAGTGCCGGGACAGGGGACACCGGGGAGCTGTTTTTT. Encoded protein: CASSAGTGDTGELFF.

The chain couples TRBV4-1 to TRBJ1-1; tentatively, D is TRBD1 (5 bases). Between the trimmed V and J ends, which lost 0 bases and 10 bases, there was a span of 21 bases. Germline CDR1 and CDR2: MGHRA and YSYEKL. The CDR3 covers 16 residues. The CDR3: CASSQEGTGIRPRAFF. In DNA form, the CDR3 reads TGCGCCAGCAGCCAAGAAGGAACAGGCATTAGACCCCGAGCTTTCTTT.

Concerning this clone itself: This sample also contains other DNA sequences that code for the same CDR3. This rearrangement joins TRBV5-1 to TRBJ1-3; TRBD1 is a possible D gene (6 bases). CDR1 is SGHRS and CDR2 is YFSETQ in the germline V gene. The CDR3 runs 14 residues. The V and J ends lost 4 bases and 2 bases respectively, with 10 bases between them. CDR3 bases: TGCGCCAGCAGCCCTGGACAGCCTGGAAACACCATATATTTT. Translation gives CASSPGQPGNTIYF.

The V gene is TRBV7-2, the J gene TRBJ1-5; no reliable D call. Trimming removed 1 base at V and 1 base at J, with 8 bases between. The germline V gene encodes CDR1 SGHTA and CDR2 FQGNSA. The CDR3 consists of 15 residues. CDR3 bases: TGTGCCAGCAGCTTAGTAAGTAGGAGCAATCAGCCCCAGCATTTT. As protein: CASSLVSRSNQPQHF.

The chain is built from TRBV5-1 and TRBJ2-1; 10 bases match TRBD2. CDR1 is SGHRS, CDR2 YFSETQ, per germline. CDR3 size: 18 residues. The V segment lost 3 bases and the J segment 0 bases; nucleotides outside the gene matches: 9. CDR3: CASSSGQIAGGSYNEQFF. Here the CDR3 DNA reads TGCGCCAGCAGCTCCGGACAAATAGCGGGAGGCTCCTACAATGAGCAGTTCTTC.

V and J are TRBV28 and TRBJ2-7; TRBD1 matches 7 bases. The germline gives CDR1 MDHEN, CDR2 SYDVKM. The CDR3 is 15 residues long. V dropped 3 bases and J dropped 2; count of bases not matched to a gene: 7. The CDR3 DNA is TGTGCCAGCAGTTTCCGGGACAGAATTACCTACGAGCAGTACTTC. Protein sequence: CASSFRDRITYEQYF.

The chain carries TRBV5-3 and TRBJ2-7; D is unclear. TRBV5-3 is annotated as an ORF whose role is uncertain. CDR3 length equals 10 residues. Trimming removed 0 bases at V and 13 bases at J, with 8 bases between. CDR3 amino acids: CARSLGSGYF. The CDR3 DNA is TGTGCCAGAAGCTTGGGGTCGGGTTACTTC.

The CDR3 DNA follows: TGCGCCAGCAGAGGGGACAGCCAAGAGACCCAGTACTTC. The encoded protein is CASRGDSQETQYF. This chain uses TRBV5-1 with TRBJ2-5; the match to TRBD1 covers 7 bases. The germline gives CDR1 SGHRS, CDR2 YFSETQ. The CDR3 spans 13 residues. After removal of 5 bases from V and 1 base from J, the junction contained 2 bases not matched to a gene.

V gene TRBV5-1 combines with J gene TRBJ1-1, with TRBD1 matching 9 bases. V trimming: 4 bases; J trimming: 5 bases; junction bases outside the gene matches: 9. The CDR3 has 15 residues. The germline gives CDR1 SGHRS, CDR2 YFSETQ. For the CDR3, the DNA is TGCGCCAGCAGCGGTACCGGGACAGGGAGTACTGAAGCTTTCTTT. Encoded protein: CASSGTGTGSTEAFF.

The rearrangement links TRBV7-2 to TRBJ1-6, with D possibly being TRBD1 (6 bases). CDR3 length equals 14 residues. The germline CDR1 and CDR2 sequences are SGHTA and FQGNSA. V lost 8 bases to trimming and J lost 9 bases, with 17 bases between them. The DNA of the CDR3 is TGTGCCAGCTCTTGGGGGGGGCTTCGTTCACCCCTCCACTTT. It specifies CASSWGGLRSPLHF.

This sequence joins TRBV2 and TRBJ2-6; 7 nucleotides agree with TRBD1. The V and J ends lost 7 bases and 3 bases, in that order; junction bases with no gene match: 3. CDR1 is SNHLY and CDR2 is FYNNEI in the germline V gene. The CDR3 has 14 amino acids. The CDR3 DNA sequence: TGTGCCAGCAAGGGACAGCTTGGGGCCAACGTCCTGACTTTC. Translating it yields CASKGQLGANVLTF.

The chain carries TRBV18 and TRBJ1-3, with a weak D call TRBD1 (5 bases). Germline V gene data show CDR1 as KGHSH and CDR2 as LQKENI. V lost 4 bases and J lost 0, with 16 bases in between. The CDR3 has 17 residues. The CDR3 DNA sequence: TGTGCCAGCTCACTGAAATCTGACAGTAGCTCTGGAAACACCATATATTTT. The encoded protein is CASSLKSDSSSGNTIYF.

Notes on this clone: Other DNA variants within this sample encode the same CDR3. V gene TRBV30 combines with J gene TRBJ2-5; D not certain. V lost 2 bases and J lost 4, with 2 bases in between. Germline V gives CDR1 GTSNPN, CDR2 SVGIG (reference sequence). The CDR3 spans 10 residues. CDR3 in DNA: TGTGCCTGGAGTAGAGAGACCCAGTACTTC. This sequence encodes CAWSRETQYF.

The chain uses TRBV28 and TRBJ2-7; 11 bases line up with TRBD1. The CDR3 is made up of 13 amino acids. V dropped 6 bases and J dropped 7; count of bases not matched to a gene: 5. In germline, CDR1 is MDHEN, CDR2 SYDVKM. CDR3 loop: CASSQDRGREQYF. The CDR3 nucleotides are TGTGCCAGCAGCCAGGACAGGGGGCGAGAGCAGTACTTC.

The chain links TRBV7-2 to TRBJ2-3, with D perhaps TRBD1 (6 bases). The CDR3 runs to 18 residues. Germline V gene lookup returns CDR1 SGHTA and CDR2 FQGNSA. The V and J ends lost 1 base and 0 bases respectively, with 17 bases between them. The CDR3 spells CASSLDSWWGPSTDTQYF. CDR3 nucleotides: TGTGCCAGCAGCTTAGACTCCTGGTGGGGGCCGAGCACAGATACGCAGTATTTT.

CDR3 in amino acids: CASSENGGSNQPQHF. For the CDR3, the DNA is TGTGCCAGCAGTGAAAATGGGGGTAGCAATCAGCCCCAGCATTTT. The chain uses TRBV6-1 and TRBJ1-5, with a tentative D call TRBD1 (5 bases). The CDR3 covers 15 residues. V was cut by 2 bases and J by 0 bases, with 8 bases left in between. Germline lookup yields CDR1 MNHNS and CDR2 SASEGT.

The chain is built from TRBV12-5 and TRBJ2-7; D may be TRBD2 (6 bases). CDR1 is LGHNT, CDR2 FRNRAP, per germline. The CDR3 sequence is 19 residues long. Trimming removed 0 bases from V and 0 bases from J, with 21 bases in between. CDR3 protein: CASGLVPWRVAECSYEQYF. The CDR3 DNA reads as TGTGCTAGTGGTTTGGTACCCTGGAGGGTAGCGGAGTGCTCCTACGAGCAGTACTTC.

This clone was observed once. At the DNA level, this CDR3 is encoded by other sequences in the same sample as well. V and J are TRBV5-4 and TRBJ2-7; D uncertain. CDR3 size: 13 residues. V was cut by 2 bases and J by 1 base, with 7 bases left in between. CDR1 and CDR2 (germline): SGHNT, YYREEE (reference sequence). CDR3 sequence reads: CASSFRESYEQYF. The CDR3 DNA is TGTGCCAGCAGCTTTCGAGAATCCTACGAGCAGTACTTC.

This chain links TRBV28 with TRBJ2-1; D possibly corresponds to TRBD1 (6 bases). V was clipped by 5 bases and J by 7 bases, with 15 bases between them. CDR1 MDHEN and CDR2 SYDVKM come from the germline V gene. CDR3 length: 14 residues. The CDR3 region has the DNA TGTGCCAGCAGTATCAGACAGGTTTGGAATGAGCAGTTCTTC. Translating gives CASSIRQVWNEQFF.